This note documents a single T cell receptor (beta chain) sequence. This clonotype was detected a few times. The antigen it recognizes is unknown. Per-base quality was not reported, and no clone a single base away is much larger than it. The sample belongs to a study of identical twins listed by TCRdb under 2016. In the study overall: The study deep-sequenced TCR alpha and beta repertoires from monozygotic twins, unrelated adults of various ages and cord blood to test whether fetal clonotypes persist. To rule out contamination, the twin experiments were replicated at different times with different library preparation protocols. Here is what the overall study found, with its caveats: Recombination models systematically underestimated out-of-frame TCR alpha sharing in monozygotic twins but agreed with sharing between unrelated individuals. Abundant cord blood beta clonotypes had fewer insertions, young adult naive repertoires showed a similar but weaker trend, and memory repertoires showed no such trend. In beta out-of-frame sequences, excess twin sharing was weaker, because having fewer shared sequences lowered the signal-to-noise ratio. Because the same donors could not be followed over many years, the conclusions depended on cross-sectional statistical analysis. Compared with coincidental sharing between unrelated individuals, out-of-frame TCR alpha sequences shared between twins showed an excess of sequences with low generation probability. Invariant T cells such as MAIT and iNKT could partly confound zero-insertion analyses, although diverse VJ usage argued against such confounding for most clonotypes.

All donors were healthy Caucasians. Three pairs of female monozygotic twins, all aged about 18 to 30 years, were included in the twin cohort. Positive isolation kits from Invitrogen were used to isolate the CD4+ and CD8+ T cell populations. The protocol used for the library was 5' RACE. The listed sequencing device is Illumina HiSeq 2000. Template switching added a universal primer binding site, and the final cDNA carried a unique molecular identifier that allowed TCR cDNA molecules to be counted accurately. Specific primers in the conserved constant-segment region were used to synthesize first-strand cDNA for TCR alpha and beta chains. To control for contamination, every cDNA library carried two barcodes: a SMART-Mk sample barcode plus Illumina barcodes. TruSeq adapter sequences along with Illumina sample barcodes were introduced in two successive PCR steps. The Illumina HiSeq platform was used with custom primers to sequence TCR alpha and beta cDNA libraries. Per the source publication's procedure: MiGEC processed the raw reads to extract unique molecular identifiers, while MiXCR was used to determine the CDR3 positions. Recombination models were inferred per individual with the repgenHMM and IGoR tools using an EM algorithm. The analysis of shared clonotypes was done with the tcR package in R, with sharing normalized by the product of cloneset sizes. Out-of-frame nonproductive sequences were analyzed to study raw recombination free of thymic and clonal selection effects. Through fastp at Q25 and MiXCR, TCRdb rebuilt clones from the public reads, retaining in-frame beta chains. Each CDR3 protein gets just one entry, which takes the most common genes and DNA from the rows behind it. The V and J calls shown here were made by TCRdb, not taken from the authors' results. Recorded for this sample are 450,000 to 650,000 distinct CDR3 sequences; 13% to 15% of them occurred a single time. The ten top clones hold less than 0.5% of the sample.

CDR1 and CDR2, per the germline V gene, are SGHVS and FQNEAQ. Including the terminal cysteine and phenylalanine, the CDR3 comprises 12 residues. This entry keeps only the CDR3 DNA: 36 bases, framed from base 1. Between the V and J ends, shortened by 5 bases and 8 bases respectively, the junction contains 9 bases. These data also formed part of another study, on yellow fever vaccine responses in identical twins. Taken from the second paper: According to the authors, in identical twins the way T cells responded to vaccination appeared partly convergent and partly personalized. The study precisely tracked vaccine-responding T cell clones in identical twins.

The specimen sequenced was CD4+ T cells sorted from blood. The source is a woman under 30 in good health. This sequence uses TRBV7-8 and TRBJ1-4, with the D gene not clear enough to name. Read as DNA, the sequence is TGTGCCAGCAGCCCCCACTTAGAAAAACTGTTTTTT. This gives the protein CASSPHLEKLFF.